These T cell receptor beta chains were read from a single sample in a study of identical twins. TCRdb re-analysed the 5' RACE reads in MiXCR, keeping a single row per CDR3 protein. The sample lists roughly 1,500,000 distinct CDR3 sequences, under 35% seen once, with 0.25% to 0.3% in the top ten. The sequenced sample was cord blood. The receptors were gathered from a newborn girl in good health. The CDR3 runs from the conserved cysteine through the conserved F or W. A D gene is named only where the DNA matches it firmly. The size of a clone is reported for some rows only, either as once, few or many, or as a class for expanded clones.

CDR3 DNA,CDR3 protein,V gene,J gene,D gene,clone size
TGCGCCAGCAGGGTAACTTGGACGACAGGGACCCCTTCCCCCTCGTACTTC,CASRVTWTTGTPSPSYF,TRBV5-1,TRBJ2-7,TRBD1,few
TGTGCCATCAGTTCGTCTGGCAATGAGCAGTTCTTC,CAISSSGNEQFF,TRBV10-3,TRBJ2-1,NA,few
TGTGCCACCAGTGATTCTAGCGCGAGCTCCTACAATGAGCAGTTCTTC,CATSDSSASSYNEQFF,TRBV24-1,TRBJ2-1,NA,NA
TGTGCCAGCAGTGATAATGGAGCTGACAATCAGCCCCAGCATTTT,CASSDNGADNQPQHF,TRBV2,TRBJ1-5,NA,few
TGCAGTGCTAAAAGCGGGAGGGTAACCGGGGAGCTGTTTTTT,CSAKSGRVTGELFF,TRBV20-1,TRBJ2-2,TRBD2,NA
TGTGCCAGCAGTCGGTACAGGGGACATGAAAAACTGTTTTTT,CASSRYRGHEKLFF,TRBV27,TRBJ1-4,TRBD1,NA
TGCAGTGCTAAAATAGGGGGCACTGGAAATCAGCCCCAGCATTTT,CSAKIGGTGNQPQHF,TRBV20-1,TRBJ1-5,TRBD1,NA
TGTGCCAGCCGACGCGGCACTAGCGGGGGCCCCCGGGGTGGTGAGCAGTTCTTC,CASRRGTSGGPRGGEQFF,TRBV5-5,TRBJ2-1,TRBD2,NA
TGCGCCAGCAGCCAAGAAGTCCTCAGCCCAGAGACCCAGTTCTTC,CASSQEVLSPETQFF,TRBV4-1,TRBJ2-1,NA,NA
TGTGCCAGCAGCCAAGAACAGGGCGGCTACGAGCAGTACTTC,CASSQEQGGYEQYF,TRBV4-2,TRBJ2-7,NA,many
TGCGCCAGCAGCCCACCGAAATTAGCGGGGAGGTCTCACAATGAGCAGTTCTTC,CASSPPKLAGRSHNEQFF,TRBV5-1,TRBJ2-1,TRBD2,NA
TGTGCCAGCAGACGCGGGGCCGTCGCTTACAATGAGCAGTTCTTC,CASRRGAVAYNEQFF,TRBV2,TRBJ2-1,NA,few
TGTGCCAGCAGCCGCGACGGAGGGGGAGAAAAACTGTTTTTT,CASSRDGGGEKLFF,TRBV7-9,TRBJ1-4,NA,NA
TGTGCCAGCAGCTTACTCTCACTAAGGGGCGGCATTCAGTACTTC,CASSLLSLRGGIQYF,TRBV7-9,TRBJ2-4,NA,NA
TGTGCCAGCAGTGAAGGTATGGTGAACACTGAAGCTTTCTTT,CASSEGMVNTEAFF,TRBV6-1,TRBJ1-1,NA,NA
TGCAGTGCCAGGAGGCGGGCCGTGGAGACCCAGTACTTC,CSARRRAVETQYF,TRBV20-1,TRBJ2-5,NA,few
TGTGCCACCAGTGGGTACCTTAGCACAGATACGCAGTATTTT,CATSGYLSTDTQYF,TRBV24-1,TRBJ2-3,NA,NA
TGTGCCAGCAGCCGTAGTAGTGGCGATGAGCAGTACTTC,CASSRSSGDEQYF,TRBV7-9,TRBJ2-7,NA,NA
TGTGCCAGCAGCTCCCGGACAGGGCGAGGATCCTACGAGCAGTACTTC,CASSSRTGRGSYEQYF,TRBV7-8,TRBJ2-7,TRBD1,few
TGCAGTGCTAGTGCGGGGAAGGGTTACAATGAGCAGTTCTTC,CSASAGKGYNEQFF,TRBV20-1,TRBJ2-1,NA,NA
TGTGCCAGCAGTTTAGGGGAATTCATACTAAACGGGCCCCCGGTGGGGAACATTCAGTACTTC,CASSLGEFILNGPPVGNIQYF,TRBV12-3/TRBV12-4,TRBJ2-4,NA,NA
TGTGCCAGCAGCCGAATAGGGGGTGGCGAGCAGTACTTC,CASSRIGGGEQYF,TRBV3-1,TRBJ2-7,NA,NA
TGTGCCAGCAGCTTAAGGTTGGGGACAGGGTTGAGCACAGATACGCAGTATTTT,CASSLRLGTGLSTDTQYF,TRBV7-2,TRBJ2-3,TRBD1,NA
TGCGCCAGCAGCCAAGAAGTCAGGGTGGCTGAAGCTTTCTTT,CASSQEVRVAEAFF,TRBV4-1,TRBJ1-1,NA,NA
TGCAGCGTTGAGAGGGACTCCTACGAGCGGTACTTC,CSVERDSYERYF,TRBV29-1,TRBJ2-7,NA,NA
TGTGCCATTCCAGCTTCGGTTGGCAGGGTCTCCTATAATTCACCCCTCCACTTT,CAIPASVGRVSYNSPLHF,TRBV7-9,TRBJ1-6,NA,few
TGTGCCATCTTTCCGGGACAGGGTAACTATGGCTACACCTTC,CAIFPGQGNYGYTF,TRBV10-3,TRBJ1-2,TRBD1,NA
TGCAGCGTTGCCCGGACTAGCGGGCGTTACAATGAGCAGTTCTTC,CSVARTSGRYNEQFF,TRBV29-1,TRBJ2-1,TRBD2,many
TGTGCCAGCAGGTTGACAGGGACTTCTACCGGGGAGCTGTTTTTT,CASRLTGTSTGELFF,TRBV6-1,TRBJ2-2,NA,NA
TGCGCCAGCAGCGCAGACAGGGGTGGCTACACCTTC,CASSADRGGYTF,TRBV5-1,TRBJ1-2,TRBD1,many
TGTGCCAGCAGCTTAGTAGTTGGGGGGGGGACAAGTAAGGGAAGAACTGAAGCTTTCTTT,CASSLVVGGGTSKGRTEAFF,TRBV7-9,TRBJ1-1,NA,few
TGTGCCAGCAGTGAACAGGGCACTGAAGCTTTCTTT,CASSEQGTEAFF,TRBV25-1,TRBJ1-1,NA,many
TGTGCCAGCAGAAAAACTAGCGGGACCTACAATGAGCAGTACTTC,CASRKTSGTYNEQYF,TRBV12-3/TRBV12-4,TRBJ2-7,TRBD2,once
TGCGCCAGCAGGCGGGGGGCCCCAAATGAGCAGTACTTC,CASRRGAPNEQYF,TRBV10-2,TRBJ2-5,TRBD2,NA
TGCAGTGCTAGAGGGTACTCTAGCACAGATACGCAGTATTTT,CSARGYSSTDTQYF,TRBV20-1,TRBJ2-3,NA,NA
TGTGCCAGCAGCCAAGGACGGACCTCCAATGAGCAGTTCTTC,CASSQGRTSNEQFF,TRBV4-2,TRBJ2-1,NA,few
TGTGCCAGCAGTTACTCGACAGGGGGCACCGGGGAGCTGTTTTTT,CASSYSTGGTGELFF,TRBV6-5,TRBJ2-2,TRBD1,NA
TGTGCCAGCAGTTCGACTACAGGGAGGTATAGCACAGATACGCAGTATTTT,CASSSTTGRYSTDTQYF,TRBV12-3/TRBV12-4,TRBJ2-3,NA,NA
TGCAGCGCCGAAGGACAGGGCGAGCAGTACTTC,CSAEGQGEQYF,TRBV29-1,TRBJ2-7,TRBD1,many
TGTGCCAGCAGTGCGGTTGGGGGCAATCAGCCCCAGCATTTT,CASSAVGGNQPQHF,TRBV2,TRBJ1-5,NA,once
TGTGCCAGCAGTGGCGAGGGGCTCTCCTACGAGCAGTACTTC,CASSGEGLSYEQYF,TRBV2,TRBJ2-7,NA,NA
TGCAGTGCTACCCGGGGTTGGACTAGCGGCTCTGTCCAAGAGACCCAGTACTTC,CSATRGWTSGSVQETQYF,TRBV20-1,TRBJ2-5,TRBD2,NA
TGCGCCAGCAGCCCAGTACAGGGCCAATACAATGAGCAGTTCTTC,CASSPVQGQYNEQFF,TRBV4-1,TRBJ2-1,NA,NA
TGCAGTGCGGTGGGAAGATTAAAAGAGACCCAGTACTTC,CSAVGRLKETQYF,TRBV20-1,TRBJ2-5,NA,NA
TGCAGTGCTAGAGATTGGGCTGGCCGAAATGAGCAGTTCTTC,CSARDWAGRNEQFF,TRBV20-1,TRBJ2-1,NA,few
TGTGCCAGCAGCTTAGATGACAGGGGCGCCCGCTGGGCACCCCTCCACTTT,CASSLDDRGARWAPLHF,TRBV11-2,TRBJ1-6,TRBD1,NA
TGCAGTGCTAGAGTCACTAGCAATCAGCCCCAGCATTTT,CSARVTSNQPQHF,TRBV20-1,TRBJ1-5,NA,NA
TGTGCCAGCAGTTTAAAGGGGGACCCGCAGTACTTC,CASSLKGDPQYF,TRBV28,TRBJ2-5,NA,NA
TGTGCCACCAGTGAAAGGACAAGCGCTGGCTACACCTTC,CATSERTSAGYTF,TRBV24-1,TRBJ1-2,NA,NA
TGTGCCACCAGCAGAGAAGCGGGGACGCAGTACTTC,CATSREAGTQYF,TRBV15,TRBJ2-5,TRBD2,NA
TGTGCCAGCAGTACGTGGGGCACAGATACGCAGTATTTT,CASSTWGTDTQYF,TRBV2,TRBJ2-3,NA,many
TGCAGTGCTCCCTCGGGCCTTCTGGGCTACAATGAGCAGTTCTTC,CSAPSGLLGYNEQFF,TRBV20-1,TRBJ2-1,NA,NA
TGTGCCAGCAGTTTAGGGCACCCCACCGGGGAGCTGTTTTTT,CASSLGHPTGELFF,TRBV28,TRBJ2-2,NA,once
TGTGCCAGCAGTTTATGGCATTCCGGGACTAAGGTCAATGAGCAGTTCTTC,CASSLWHSGTKVNEQFF,TRBV28,TRBJ2-1,TRBD2,NA
TGTGCCAGCGGCGACAGGGGGCGCGGAGATACGCAGTATTTT,CASGDRGRGDTQYF,TRBV3-1,TRBJ2-3,TRBD1,few
TGTGCCAGCAGCTTATCAATCCCCCGGGTGGAACCAGATACGCAGTATTTT,CASSLSIPRVEPDTQYF,TRBV13,TRBJ2-3,NA,few
TGTGCCAGCAGCCCGCGGACTGGCAAAAGTTTTTATATCTACAATGAGCAGTTCTTC,CASSPRTGKSFYIYNEQFF,TRBV11-3,TRBJ2-1,NA,NA
TGTGCCAGCAGTTTAACTGGGTGGGGCACTGAAGCTTTCTTT,CASSLTGWGTEAFF,TRBV27,TRBJ1-1,NA,NA
TGCAGCGTTGTTGGGCGGGAGGGCCTCGATGAGCAGTTCTTC,CSVVGREGLDEQFF,TRBV29-1,TRBJ2-1,TRBD2,NA